Below are 18 T cell receptor beta chains sequenced from a single sample in a study of technical replicates of blood from a handful of donors. Method: immunoSEQ multiplex PCR; TCRdb's copy keeps in-frame clones and lacks some. The profile covers around 76,000 clones, with approximately 98% appearing a single time and approximately 0.21% taken by the ten largest. Material for sequencing was T cells isolated from PBMCs. These receptors originate from a human donor in good health.

The J gene is TRBJ2-1, the V gene TRBV5-1; D is perhaps TRBD1 (6 bases). V was cut by 4 bases and J by 10 bases, with 15 bases left in between. Germline V lookup: CDR1 SGHRS, CDR2 YFSETQ. The CDR3 consists of 13 residues. Here the CDR3 DNA reads TGCGCCAGCAGCGCTTACAGGGAAAGGGAGCAGTTCTTC. It translates to CASSAYREREQFF.

This chain joins TRBV11-3 and TRBJ1-1, with a tentative D call TRBD1 (5 bases). Germline loops: CDR1 SGHNT, CDR2 YENEEA. The CDR3 spans 16 residues. V was cut by 5 bases and J by 0 bases, with 16 bases left in between. CDR3 protein: CASSPVGAVLNTEAFF. CDR3 in DNA: TGTGCCAGCAGCCCCGTAGGGGCGGTCCTGAACACTGAAGCTTTCTTT. The complete variable domain, with remaining parts taken from reference TRBV11-3 and TRBJ1-1, reads EAGVVQSPRYKIIEKKQPVAFWCNPISGHNTLYWYLQNLGQGPELLIRYENEEAVDDSQLPKDRFSAERLKGVDSTLKIQPAELGDSAVYLCASSPVGAVLNTEAFFGQGTRLTVV.

The V call is TRBV27, the J call TRBJ2-7; TRBD2 matches at 9 bases. This CDR3 is built from 14 residues. V was pared by 4 bases and J by 6 bases, with 7 bases of the junction left unmatched. Germline V gene lookup returns CDR1 MNHEY and CDR2 SMNVEV (reference sequence). CDR3: CASSWAGGLGEQYF. DNA of the CDR3: TGTGCCAGCAGTTGGGCGGGAGGGCTTGGCGAGCAGTACTTC.

The chain recombines TRBV28 with TRBJ2-7, with 10 bases that match TRBD1. The V segment lost 7 bases and the J segment 4 bases; nucleotides outside the gene matches: 7. There are 14 residues in the CDR3. The germline CDR1 and CDR2 sequences are MDHEN and SYDVKM. The CDR3 nucleotides are TGTGCCAGCACCGTACCGGGACAGGGGTACGAGCAGTACTTC. This codes for CASTVPGQGYEQYF.

This rearrangement joins TRBV7-2 to TRBJ2-1; 8 positions match TRBD1. Germline CDR1 is SGHTA and CDR2 is FQGNSA. The V and J ends lost 1 base and 12 bases, in that order; junction bases with no gene match: 5. CDR3 length: 13 residues. CDR3 coding DNA: TGTGCCAGCAGCTTAGACTTCGACAGGGGGCAGTTCTTC. As protein: CASSLDFDRGQFF.

This rearrangement joins TRBV6-5 to TRBJ1-3; D is ambiguous. The V end was cut by 3 bases, the J end by 5 bases, with 2 bases between. Germline V gene sequence: CDR1 MNHEY, CDR2 SVGAGI. The CDR3 covers 11 residues. CDR3 sequence (DNA): TGTGCCAGCAGTTATAGAAACACCATATATTTT. Translated: CASSYRNTIYF.

The gene calls are TRBV5-1 and TRBJ2-7; D possibly corresponds to TRBD2 (5 bases). V was cut by 6 bases and J by 0 bases, with 22 bases left in between. Germline values: CDR1 SGHRS, CDR2 YFSETQ. The CDR3 runs to 17 residues. CDR3 sequence: CASNRGQQNDYSYEQYF. As DNA, the CDR3 is TGCGCCAGCAATAGAGGGCAGCAAAACGATTACTCCTACGAGCAGTACTTC.

The rearrangement joins TRBV30 to TRBJ1-1, with D tentatively TRBD1 (6 bases). V was pared by 2 bases and J by 6 bases, with 19 bases between. Germline CDR1 is GTSNPN and CDR2 is SVGIG (reference sequence). There are 15 residues in the CDR3. The CDR3 sequence: CAWSPGRGGRAEAFF. Written as DNA, the CDR3 is TGTGCCTGGAGTCCAGGGAGGGGGGGCCGGGCTGAAGCTTTCTTT.

The chain joins TRBV5-1 to TRBJ2-1; D uncertain. Germline V lookup: CDR1 SGHRS, CDR2 YFSETQ. V lost 0 bases to trimming and J lost 4 bases, with 14 bases between them. The CDR3 covers 16 residues. The CDR3 spells CASSLESIHQYNEQFF. DNA for the CDR3: TGCGCCAGCAGCTTGGAATCAATACATCAATACAATGAGCAGTTCTTC.

The count of this clone is one. The rearrangement links TRBV7-9 to TRBJ2-1; 9 nucleotides agree with TRBD2. The CDR3 spans 14 residues. V was clipped by 6 bases and J by 5 bases; unmatched bases: 5. Germline V gene lookup returns CDR1 SEHNR and CDR2 FQNEAQ (reference sequence). As DNA, the CDR3 is TGTGCCAGCAGGAAAGCGGGAGGAGACAATGAGCAGTTCTTC. Translating it yields CASRKAGGDNEQFF.

The chain is built from TRBV7-9 and TRBJ1-2; D might be TRBD1 (5 bases). Between the trimmed V and J ends, which lost 10 bases and 0 bases, there was a span of 12 bases. Germline V gene lookup returns CDR1 SEHNR and CDR2 FQNEAQ (reference sequence). This CDR3 has 13 residues. The CDR3 spells CAIAPGANYGYTF. The CDR3 DNA follows: TGTGCCATTGCCCCGGGGGCTAACTATGGCTACACCTTC. The full variable domain, completed using reference TRBV7-9 and TRBJ1-2, is DTGVSQNPRHKITKRGQNVTFRCDPISEHNRLYWYRQTLGQGPEFLTYFQNEAQLEKSRLLSDRFSAERPKGSFSTLEIQRTEQGDSAMYLCAIAPGANYGYTFGSGTRLTVV.

The chain is built from TRBV6-6 and TRBJ2-1, with 10 bases identical to TRBD1. Germline V gives CDR1 MNHNY, CDR2 SVGAGI (reference sequence). Germline trimming cut 8 bases from V and 8 bases from J; bases unmatched to any gene: 6. The CDR3 spans 13 residues. Here the CDR3 reads CASRDRGVDEQFF. In DNA, the CDR3 is TGTGCCAGCCGGGACAGGGGTGTGGATGAGCAGTTCTTC.

The chain links TRBV19 to TRBJ2-1; TRBD2 aligns across 7 bases. J gave up 2 bases and V 2 bases, and 3 bases lay outside the gene matches. The germline gives CDR1 LNHDA, CDR2 SQIVND (reference sequence). CDR3 length: 15 residues. The CDR3 protein is CASSISSGTYNEQFF. In nucleotides, the CDR3 is TGTGCCAGTAGTATATCTAGCGGAACCTACAATGAGCAGTTCTTC.

The V gene is TRBV6-1, the J gene TRBJ2-2, with TRBD2 matching 8 bases. Looked up from germline, CDR1 is MNHNS and CDR2 is SASEGT. V lost 6 bases, J lost 7 bases, and 10 bases stayed unmatched. There are 15 residues in the CDR3. The CDR3 coding sequence is TGTGCCAGCAGCGAGGGTAGCGGGAAGATCGGGGAGCTGTTTTTT. As protein: CASSEGSGKIGELFF.

This chain uses TRBV30 with TRBJ2-1; 10 bases map to TRBD2. The CDR3 has 14 amino acids. Germline V gene sequence: CDR1 GTSNPN, CDR2 SVGIG (reference sequence). The V gene end was trimmed by 0 bases and the J gene end by 6 bases; junction bases not matched to a gene: 2. This chain's CDR3 is CAWSVSGRSNEQFF. The DNA for the CDR3 is TGTGCCTGGAGTGTTAGCGGGAGGAGCAATGAGCAGTTCTTC.

The CDR3 DNA follows: TGTGCCAGCAGCTCGTTCGTCGGGACTAGCGGGAGGAGGGAAGAGACCCAGTACTTC. Amino acids: CASSSFVGTSGRREETQYF. The chain uses TRBV7-9 and TRBJ2-5, with 15 bases matching TRBD2. The CDR3 runs to 19 residues. Germline CDR1 SEHNR, CDR2 FQNEAQ (reference sequence). Unmatched junction bases numbered 12, after V lost 4 bases and J lost 3 bases.

CDR3 nucleotide sequence: TGTGCCAGTGACGGGGGCAATCAGCCCCAGCATTTT. This encodes CASDGGNQPQHF. The V and J genes are TRBV6-1 and TRBJ1-5; D gene ambiguous. The CDR3 consists of 12 residues. Per germline, CDR1 MNHNS and CDR2 SASEGT. Trimming shortened V by 9 bases and J by 2 bases, and 8 bases separated the two germline ends.

This chain joins TRBV30 and TRBJ2-1; 10 bases fit TRBD2. The CDR3 spans 16 residues. CDR1 and CDR2 from the germline V gene are GTSNPN and SVGIG (reference sequence). V shed 5 bases and J 7 bases; nucleotides not matched to a gene: 14. CDR3 in DNA: TGTGCCTGGTCCCCGCGGCTAGCGGGAGTAAGGAATGAGCAGTTCTTC. Encoded protein: CAWSPRLAGVRNEQFF. The full variable domain, in which reference TRBV30 and TRBJ2-1 provide the parts outside the CDR3, is SQTIHQWPATLVQPVGSPLSLECTVEGTSNPNLYWYRQAAGRGLQLLFYSVGIGQISSEVPQNLSASRPQDRQFILSSKKLLLSDSGFYLCAWSPRLAGVRNEQFFGPGTRLTVL.